This TCR beta chain derives from a study of cytomegalovirus exposure and HLA in healthy donors. The CDR3 has 11 amino acids. Germline-derived CDR1 and CDR2 are MNHEY and SVGAGI. Study-wide results and limits: Association of a missense DCLRE1C variant with TCR beta V- and J-gene trimming was reported in a later analysis. Earlier results showed most TCR beta V segments being productive about 90% or about 30% of the time.

As to this clone: Its target is unknown.

This PCR relied on a set of 60 Vbeta primers and 13 Jbeta primers. Sequencing was performed with immunoSEQ multiplex PCR; in TCRdb, only in-frame clones are kept and a portion is missing. The repertoire consists of about 140,000 clones, with approximately 78% occurring once and the leading ten covering approximately 3.2%. The specimen sequenced was PBMCs. The source of this sequence is a man aged 18 to 30 in good health and CMV-seropositive. V and J are TRBV6-5 and TRBJ2-5; tentatively, D is TRBD1 (5 bases). The J call may be faulty, since TRBJ2-7 better matches the DNA end. CDR3 coding DNA: TGTGCCAGTACCCAGGGCTACGAGCAGTACTTC. Encoded protein: CASTQGYEQYF.